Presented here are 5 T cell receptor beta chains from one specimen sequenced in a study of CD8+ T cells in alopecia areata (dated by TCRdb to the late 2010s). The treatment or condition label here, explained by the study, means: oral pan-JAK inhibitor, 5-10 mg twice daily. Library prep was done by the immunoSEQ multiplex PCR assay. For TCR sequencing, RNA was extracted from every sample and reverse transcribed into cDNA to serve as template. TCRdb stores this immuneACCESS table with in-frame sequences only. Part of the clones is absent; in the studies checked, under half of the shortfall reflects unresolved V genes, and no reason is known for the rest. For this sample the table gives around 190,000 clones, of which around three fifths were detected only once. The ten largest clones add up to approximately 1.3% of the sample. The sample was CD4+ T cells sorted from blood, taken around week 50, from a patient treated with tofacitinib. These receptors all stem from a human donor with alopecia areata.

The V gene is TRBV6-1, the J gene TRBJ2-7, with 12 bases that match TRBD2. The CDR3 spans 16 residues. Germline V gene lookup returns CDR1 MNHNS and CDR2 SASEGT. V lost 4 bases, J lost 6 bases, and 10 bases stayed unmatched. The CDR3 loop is CASSGASGGAAVEQYF. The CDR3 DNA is TGTGCCAGCAGTGGGGCTAGCGGGGGGGCGGCAGTCGAGCAGTACTTC.

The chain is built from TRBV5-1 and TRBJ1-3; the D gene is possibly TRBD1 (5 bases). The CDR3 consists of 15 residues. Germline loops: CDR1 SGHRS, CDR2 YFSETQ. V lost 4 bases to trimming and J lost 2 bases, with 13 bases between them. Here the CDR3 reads CASSPGFSTGNTIYF. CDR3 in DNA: TGCGCCAGCAGCCCAGGGTTCTCGACTGGAAACACCATATATTTT.

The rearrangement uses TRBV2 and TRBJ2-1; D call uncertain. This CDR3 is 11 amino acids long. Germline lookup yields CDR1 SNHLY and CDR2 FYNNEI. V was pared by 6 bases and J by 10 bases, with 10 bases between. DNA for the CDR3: TGTGCCAGCAGCCCGGCTTTCGAGCAGTTCTTC. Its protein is CASSPAFEQFF.

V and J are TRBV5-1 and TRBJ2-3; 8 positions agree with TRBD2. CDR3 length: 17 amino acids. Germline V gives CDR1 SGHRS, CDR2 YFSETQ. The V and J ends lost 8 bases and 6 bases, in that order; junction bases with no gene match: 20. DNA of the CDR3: TGCGCCAGTAGGAGAGCCCCCCGTGGCGGGGGGTCGGATACGCAGTATTTT. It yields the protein CASRRAPRGGGSDTQYF.

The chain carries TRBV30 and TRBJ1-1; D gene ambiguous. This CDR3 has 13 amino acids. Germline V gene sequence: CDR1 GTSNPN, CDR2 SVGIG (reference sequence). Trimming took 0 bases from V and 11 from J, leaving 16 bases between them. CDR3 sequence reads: CAWSVSGGVGAFF. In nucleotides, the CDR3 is TGTGCCTGGAGTGTAAGCGGCGGCGTTGGGGCTTTCTTT.